This TCR beta chain was profiled in a study of blood T cell repertoires in COVID-19. Study-level background: Researchers got acute and convalescent COVID-19 samples from the United States, Italy and Spain. The analysed material was cDNA or gDNA that came from T cells, B-cell-depleted T cells, or PBMCs.

Per the original methods: Using reference gene primer amplification, nucleated cell counts were estimated. Profiling relied on immunoSEQ multiplex PCR, and the TCRdb table lists in-frame clones only, not all of them. The V and J calls and clone size were taken over from that table, and D and trimming were inferred from the DNA. This table has 45,000 to 50,000 clones, more than 80% appearing once. V dropped 4 bases and J dropped 4 bases, with 10 bases sitting between them. The germline CDR1 and CDR2 sequences are MDHEN and SYDVKM. The CDR3 totals 13 residues. The source is an elderly man in a cohort sampled during active COVID-19. Material: peripheral blood. The J gene is TRBJ2-5, the V gene TRBV28, with a possible D match to TRBD2 (6 bases). Written as DNA, the CDR3 is TGTGCCAGCAGTTCCGGGGGAGTAGAGACCCAGTACTTC. This gives the protein CASSSGGVETQYF.